Listed here are 4 T cell receptor beta chains from one sample, sequenced in a study of T cell repertoires in cytomegalovirus infection. Via MiXCR, TCRdb re-called the reads, giving one row per CDR3 protein. The sample has under 200,000 distinct CDR3 sequences; 8.5% to 10% are singletons. What was sequenced was PBMCs. These receptors originate from a human donor in good health (CMV status not recorded). Some clones in this sample may be carry-over from other donors' samples.

This clonotype came up many times. This chain uses TRBV29-1 with TRBJ2-3; 8 bases line up with TRBD2. The CDR3 spans 16 residues. Unmatched junction bases numbered 14, after V lost 6 bases and J lost 3 bases. Germline loops: CDR1 SQVTM, CDR2 ANQGSEA. The CDR3 loop is CSVGRTSRGGTDTQYF. CDR3 sequence (DNA): TGCAGCGTGGGGAGGACTAGCCGGGGGGGAACAGATACGCAGTATTTT.

This clonotype was detected only a few times. The genes are TRBV29-1 and TRBJ2-7; D is possibly TRBD2 (5 bases). The CDR3 extends over 13 amino acids. Germline V gene data show CDR1 as SQVTM and CDR2 as ANQGSEA. V was pared by 5 bases and J by 2 bases, with 13 bases between. This CDR3 is CSVRSSGAYEQYF. CDR3 bases: TGCAGCGTTAGATCGTCCGGGGCCTACGAGCAGTACTTC.

This clonotype turned up a few times. The CDR3 bases are TGTGCCACCGGGGGCGTGGAGCAGTACTTC. Protein: CATGGVEQYF. The V gene is TRBV7-6, the J gene TRBJ2-7; D might be TRBD1 or TRBD2, each matching 6 bases. Germline V CDR1 and CDR2: SGHVS, FNYEAQ. The CDR3 totals 10 residues. Trimming removed 10 bases at V and 7 bases at J, with 11 bases between.

This clonotype was observed many times. The chain carries TRBV7-2 and TRBJ1-5; D remains unclear. Germline lookup yields CDR1 SGHTA and CDR2 FQGNSA. This CDR3 comprises 15 residues. The ends were cut back, 4 bases at V and 0 bases at J, with 10 bases in the middle. The DNA for the CDR3 is TGTGCCAGCAGCTCGACACTTTATAGCAATCAGCCCCAGCATTTT. Its translation: CASSSTLYSNQPQHF.